The 8 T cell receptor beta chains reported below all come from one sample, sequenced in a study of siplizumab effects on memory and regulatory T cells. Data came from immunoSEQ multiplex PCR; TCRdb stores just in-frame clones and leaves some out. The data hold around 100,000 clones, with about 91% observed a single time. The sample consisted of Tregs sorted from blood. The receptors originated from a human donor in good health.

The chain has TRBV5-1 and TRBJ2-5; TRBD2 matches at 12 bases. CDR3 length equals 16 residues. Germline CDR1 SGHRS, CDR2 YFSETQ. The junction had 4 bases not matched to a gene; V was cut back by 0 bases and J by 4 bases. The CDR3 loop is CASSLGLAGVVETQYF. As DNA, the CDR3 is TGCGCCAGCAGCTTGGGACTAGCGGGAGTGGTAGAGACCCAGTACTTC.

The table lists this clone with a few counts. This sequence joins TRBV18 and TRBJ2-3; 10 positions agree with TRBD2. V lost 3 bases and J lost 0; bases outside the gene matches: 0. CDR1 and CDR2 (germline): KGHSH, LQKENI. There are 15 residues in the CDR3. The CDR3 region is CASSPTSGSTDTQYF. DNA of the CDR3: TGTGCCAGCTCACCGACTAGCGGGAGCACAGATACGCAGTATTTT.

The chain couples TRBV18 to TRBJ2-7; tentative D call: TRBD1 (5 bases). This CDR3 is built from 12 residues. In germline, CDR1 is KGHSH, CDR2 LQKENI. The V end was cut by 3 bases, the J end by 4 bases, with 7 bases between. The CDR3, as DNA: TGTGCCAGCTCACCGACAGTGTACGAGCAGTACTTC. It translates to CASSPTVYEQYF.

Concerning this clone: One junction end disagrees with the germline gene, perhaps due to a read error. This rearrangement joins TRBV7-2 to TRBJ2-1; 7 nucleotides align to TRBD1. The germline V gene encodes CDR1 SGHTA and CDR2 FQGNSA. The CDR3 consists of 16 residues. The CDR3 sequence is CASGIYRGRGNNEPFF. Here the CDR3 DNA reads TGTGCCAGCGGGATATACAGGGGAAGAGGGAACAATGAGCCGTTCTTC. The whole variable domain, filled in from reference TRBV7-2 and TRBJ2-1, reads GAGVSQSPSNKVTEKGKDVELRCDPISGHTALYWYRQSLGQGLEFLIYFQGNSAPDKSGLPSDRFSAERTGGSVSTLTIQRTQQEDSAVYLCASGIYRGRGNNEPFFGPGTRLTVL.

V usage is TRBV15 and J usage is TRBJ2-3, with TRBD2 as a possible D gene (5 bases). V shed 1 base and J shed 4 bases, with 12 bases lying between them. This CDR3 has 15 residues. Looked up from germline, CDR1 is LNHNV and CDR2 is YYDKDF (reference sequence). CDR3 region: CATSRVRGSADTQYF. Here the CDR3 DNA reads TGTGCCACCAGCAGAGTACGAGGGAGCGCAGATACGCAGTATTTT.

The rearrangement links TRBV7-9 to TRBJ2-3; TRBD2 is a possible D gene (5 bases). Germline CDR1 is SEHNR and CDR2 is FQNEAQ (reference sequence). Trimming shortened V by 5 bases and J by 0 bases, and 15 bases separated the two germline ends. This CDR3 is built from 16 residues. The CDR3 sequence: CASSPRGAISTDTQYF. As DNA, the CDR3 is TGTGCCAGCAGCCCTCGGGGAGCGATTAGCACAGATACGCAGTATTTT.

The chain recombines TRBV4-2 with TRBJ2-2, with TRBD2 as a possible D gene (6 bases). The V gene's germline CDR1 is LGHNA and CDR2 YNFKEQ. The germline V and J ends were trimmed by 1 base and 3 bases, with 9 bases remaining between them. This CDR3 spans 15 amino acids. The CDR3 loop is CASSQGGVDTGELFF. In DNA form, the CDR3 reads TGTGCCAGCAGCCAAGGGGGGGTGGACACCGGGGAGCTGTTTTTT.

V and J are TRBV9 and TRBJ2-1; 11 bases agree with TRBD2. J lost 10 bases, V lost 1 base, and 7 bases had no gene match. This CDR3 is 15 amino acids long. Per germline, CDR1 SGDLS and CDR2 YYNGEE. The CDR3 protein is CASSVIAGGPLEQFF. In nucleotides, the CDR3 is TGTGCCAGCAGCGTAATAGCGGGAGGGCCTTTGGAGCAGTTCTTC.